This T cell receptor (beta chain) was recovered during a study of T cell repertoires in cytomegalovirus infection (dated by TCRdb to about 2019). Regarding the complete study: Donor HLA type was relevant to the analysis, as public TCR beta signatures indicated carriage of CMV infection together with the matching HLA type. General study outcomes and caveats: The ex vivo response was dominated by HLA-C-restricted CMV-specific TCR beta clonotypes, which also provided the single most frequent clonotype in two of eight donors. In both this cohort and an independent roughly 350-donor cohort, the cumulative frequency of public TCR beta family members distinguished carriers of CMV infection plus the relevant HLA type.

The run used an Illumina HiSeq 1500. TCRdb reanalyzed the raw reads on its own, using fastp at Q25 for trimming and MiXCR for clone calling, and kept in-frame beta chains. CDR3 protein duplicates are merged, each entry listing the most common genes and DNA. Counted in this sample were a few hundred thousand distinct CDR3 sequences; roughly a sixth of them appeared once. The biggest ten clones account for around 12% of the sample. The CDR3 spans 15 residues, from the cysteine through the phenylalanine. The only DNA kept is the CDR3, 45 bases in frame from the first base. V sheds 3 bases and J sheds 1 base, leaving 12 bases between their ends. As for this clonotype: Its target antigen remains unknown. No quality values exist for individual bases; no much larger clone is one base distant.

Sequences were obtained from PBMCs. Recombination connected TRBV12-3 or TRBV12-4 to TRBJ1-2; no D gene call is confident. The TCR was taken from a human donor in good health (CMV status not recorded). Some clones in this sample may be carry-over from other donors' samples. The nucleotide sequence reads TGTGCCAGCAGTTTGAGCAGGCGGTTTAACTATGGCTACACCTTC. Its protein reads: CASSLSRRFNYGYTF.